These 20 T cell receptor beta chains were all obtained from the same sample, sequenced in a study of blood T cell repertoires in COVID-19. Clones were sequenced by immunoSEQ multiplex PCR, and TCRdb holds only the in-frame ones, with some missing. The table shows about 240,000 clones, with about 83% occurring only once. Sequenced input: peripheral blood. The receptors come from a human donor in a cohort sampled during active COVID-19.

This clone showed up just a few times. The chain couples TRBV28 to TRBJ1-1, with a possible D match to TRBD1 (5 bases). Trimming cost V 6 bases and J 11 bases, with 16 bases left between them. Germline loops: CDR1 MDHEN, CDR2 SYDVKM. The CDR3 is made up of 12 amino acids. CDR3 amino acids: CASRDSSLRAFF. The CDR3 nucleotides read TGTGCCAGCAGAGACAGCTCCTTAAGGGCTTTCTTT.

This rearrangement joins TRBV6-6 to TRBJ2-5, with TRBD2 matching over 11 bases. The V and J ends lost 4 bases and 2 bases, in that order; junction bases with no gene match: 6. Germline CDR1 reads MNHNY; CDR2 reads SVGAGI (reference sequence). CDR3 size: 16 residues. The CDR3, as DNA: TGTGCCAGCAGTTCCTCTAGCGGGGGGAAACAAGAGACCCAGTACTTC. It codes for CASSSSSGGKQETQYF.

This chain uses TRBV19 with TRBJ1-5, with 10 bases identical to TRBD1. The CDR3 is made up of 16 amino acids. The germline V gene encodes CDR1 LNHDA and CDR2 SQIVND (reference sequence). V trimming: 3 bases; J trimming: 4 bases; junction bases outside the gene matches: 6. CDR3 sequence (DNA): TGTGCCAGTAGTATTTTGACAGGGGGCAGGAATCAGCCCCAGCATTTT. Translated: CASSILTGGRNQPQHF.

This clone has only one observation. The chain couples TRBV9 to TRBJ2-5; 7 nucleotides align to TRBD2. The V segment lost 4 bases and the J segment 4 bases; nucleotides outside the gene matches: 7. Germline V gives CDR1 SGDLS, CDR2 YYNGEE. This CDR3 has 14 residues. The CDR3 DNA sequence: TGTGCCAGCAGCCAGCGGGACTACCGAGAGACCCAGTACTTC. It codes for CASSQRDYRETQYF.

The chain carries TRBV5-1 and TRBJ2-1, with D hard to call. With 0 bases removed from V and 10 bases from J, the gap between germline ends came to 14 bases. CDR3 length: 14 amino acids. CDR1 is SGHRS, CDR2 YFSETQ, per germline. Here the CDR3 DNA reads TGCGCCAGCAGCTTGGAGGCTAGTCTAAACGAGCAGTTCTTC. This translates into CASSLEASLNEQFF. The whole variable domain, filled in from reference TRBV5-1 and TRBJ2-1, reads KAGVTQTPRYLIKTRGQQVTLSCSPISGHRSVSWYQQTPGQGLQFLFEYFSETQRNKGNFPGRFSGRQFSNSRSEMNVSTLELGDSALYLCASSLEASLNEQFFGPGTRLTVL.

J is TRBJ2-2 and V is TRBV28; no definite D call. Germline-derived CDR1 and CDR2 are MDHEN and SYDVKM. With 4 bases removed from V and 7 bases from J, the gap between germline ends came to 13 bases. The CDR3 loop spans 14 amino acids. The CDR3 nucleotides read TGTGCCAGCAGTTGGCCCCCTCCGGGCGGGGAGCTGTTTTTT. Translation: CASSWPPPGGELFF.

The J gene is TRBJ2-7, the V gene TRBV27, with 7 bases lining up with TRBD1. The J segment lost 0 bases and the V segment lost 2 bases, leaving 10 bases of the junction unmatched. The CDR3 is 17 residues long. Per the germline V gene, CDR1 is MNHEY and CDR2 is SMNVEV (reference sequence). CDR3 coding DNA: TGTGCCAGCAGTTTACAAGCCCCGGGACAGAGCTCCTACGAGCAGTACTTC. Translating it yields CASSLQAPGQSSYEQYF.

The V call is TRBV28, the J call TRBJ1-4, with TRBD1 matching 11 bases. CDR1 and CDR2 from the germline V gene are MDHEN and SYDVKM. The CDR3 loop spans 15 amino acids. V lost 4 bases to trimming and J lost 6 bases; unmatched junction nucleotides: 4. CDR3 protein: CASSSGTGGYEKLFF. DNA of the CDR3: TGTGCCAGCAGTTCAGGGACAGGGGGATATGAAAAACTGTTTTTT.

This rearrangement joins TRBV19 to TRBJ1-1; 7 bases fit TRBD1. The germline V gene has CDR1 LNHDA and CDR2 SQIVND (reference sequence). CDR3 size: 12 residues. V shed 3 bases, J shed 7 bases, and the junction held 2 bases outside the gene matches. The CDR3 coding sequence is TGTGCCAGTAGTATTTGGACAGGTGAAGCTTTCTTT. Its protein is CASSIWTGEAFF.

This clone is termed medium-sized. The chain links TRBV28 to TRBJ2-3; no clear D. CDR3 length: 13 residues. V lost 5 bases and J lost 0, with 6 bases in between. Germline V gene sequence: CDR1 MDHEN, CDR2 SYDVKM. The CDR3 DNA sequence: TGTGCCAGCAGTCCTTCTAGCACAGATACGCAGTATTTT. Protein sequence: CASSPSSTDTQYF.

The chain carries TRBV10-3 and TRBJ2-2; 8 bases are a match to TRBD2. This CDR3 spans 16 amino acids. Germline CDR1 and CDR2: ENHRY and SYGVKD. The junction had 8 bases not matched to a gene; V was cut back by 4 bases and J by 4 bases. The CDR3 nucleotides are TGTGCCATCAGTGGGACTAGCCCGAGGGGCACCGGGGAGCTGTTTTTT. Protein product: CAISGTSPRGTGELFF.

This chain joins TRBV7-9 and TRBJ2-5; D might be TRBD1 (6 bases). V was trimmed by 5 bases and J by 5 bases, leaving 18 bases between them. Germline CDR1 reads SEHNR; CDR2 reads FQNEAQ (reference sequence). The CDR3 length is 15 residues. The DNA for the CDR3 is TGTGCCAGCAGCGTGGAGCAGGGGTTTCGGGAGACCCAGTACTTC. Translating it yields CASSVEQGFRETQYF.

This clone appeared once. The junction departs from the called germline gene at one end, perhaps through a read error. This sequence joins TRBV2 and TRBJ1-5, with TRBD1 as a possible D gene (5 bases). The germline gives CDR1 SNHLY, CDR2 FYNNEI. The length of the CDR3 is 15 residues. As DNA, the CDR3 is TGTGCCAGCAGCGAAGGGAGGGACGGCAATCAGCCCCAGCATTTT. This gives the protein CASSEGRDGNQPQHF.

This chain connects TRBV7-9 to TRBJ2-3; D might be TRBD2 (6 bases). V gave up 5 bases and J gave up 2 bases, with 8 bases separating them. Germline-derived CDR1 and CDR2 are SEHNR and FQNEAQ (reference sequence). The CDR3 extends over 13 amino acids. CDR3 in amino acids: CASSGGTTDTQYF. For the CDR3, the DNA is TGTGCCAGCAGCGGGGGGACCACAGATACGCAGTATTTT. Combining the CDR3 with reference TRBV7-9 and TRBJ2-3 gives the whole variable domain DTGVSQNPRHKITKRGQNVTFRCDPISEHNRLYWYRQTLGQGPEFLTYFQNEAQLEKSRLLSDRFSAERPKGSFSTLEIQRTEQGDSAMYLCASSGGTTDTQYFGPGTRLTVL.

This clone was observed a single time. Written as DNA, the CDR3 is TGTGCCAGCACTAACAGGGCCTACGAGCAGTACTTC. Encoded protein: CASTNRAYEQYF. The chain has TRBV6-5 and TRBJ2-7; possibly TRBD1 for D (6 bases). Trimming shortened V by 7 bases and J by 2 bases, and 9 bases separated the two germline ends. From germline, CDR1 is MNHEY and CDR2 SVGAGI. This CDR3 spans 12 amino acids.

The chain recombines TRBV7-2 with TRBJ2-7; 7 bases are shared with TRBD2. The ends lost 4 bases at V and 1 base at J; junction bases unmatched: 1. Germline V lookup: CDR1 SGHTA, CDR2 FQGNSA. The CDR3 contains 13 residues. CDR3 coding DNA: TGTGCCAGCAGCTCGGGACTATCCTACGAGCAGTACTTC. As protein: CASSSGLSYEQYF.

The chain combines TRBV4-1 with TRBJ1-3, with 9 bases fitting TRBD1. Per the germline V gene, CDR1 is MGHRA and CDR2 is YSYEKL. Losses at the gene ends were 3 bases for V and 3 bases for J; bases not matched to a gene: 3. The CDR3 loop spans 15 amino acids. The CDR3 sequence: CASSQPTGGGNTIYF. The CDR3 coding sequence is TGCGCCAGCAGCCAGCCGACAGGGGGTGGAAACACCATATATTTT.

This clone was counted a single time. V is TRBV30 and J is TRBJ1-3; the D gene is possibly TRBD1 (5 bases). Trimming pared 5 bases from V and 5 bases from J, leaving 13 bases between. The CDR3 is 13 amino acids. Germline-derived CDR1 and CDR2 are GTSNPN and SVGIG (reference sequence). The CDR3 DNA reads as TGTGCCTGGTCCACGGGGGACCGAAACACCATATATTTT. This codes for CAWSTGDRNTIYF.

The chain combines TRBV15 with TRBJ2-1; 10 bases fit TRBD1. With V trimmed by 4 bases and J by 9 bases, 12 bases remained unmatched. The CDR3 runs to 16 residues. Germline values: CDR1 LNHNV, CDR2 YYDKDF (reference sequence). CDR3 region: CATSISPWTGGAEQFF. CDR3 coding DNA: TGTGCCACCAGCATTTCCCCCTGGACAGGGGGGGCTGAGCAGTTCTTC.

This chain links TRBV6-6 with TRBJ1-6; TRBD1 agrees at 9 bases. This CDR3 has 14 residues. CDR1 is MNHNY, CDR2 SVGAGI, per germline (reference sequence). V dropped 4 bases and J dropped 8; count of bases not matched to a gene: 3. The CDR3 loop is CASSLQGADSPLHF. The CDR3 region has the DNA TGTGCCAGCAGTTTACAGGGGGCGGATTCACCCCTCCACTTT.